The clone carrying this T cell receptor beta chain occurred once. Its antigen is still unknown. The data derive from a study of PD-1 blockade in classical Hodgkin lymphoma. Overall study context: Patients had nivolumab dosed at 3 mg/kg, delivered intravenously every 2 weeks. Regarding the study as a whole: Newly diagnosed patients were reported to start with lower TCR diversity than healthy donors. Repertoire difference causes, possibly disease activity or prior therapy, remain undefined. Complete responders had baseline diversity similar to newly diagnosed patients.

Sample time point: cycle 4 day 1 (C4D1), after about 6 weeks of nivolumab. Exposure to brentuximab vedotin varied, and each patient had relapsed following autologous stem cell transplantation. Assay: immunoSEQ multiplex PCR; the TCRdb copy retains only in-frame clones and omits some. Among fewer than 50,000 clones, around four fifths were seen once, and the ten largest hold 30% to 45%. The source of this sequence is a human donor with classical Hodgkin lymphoma. Sequenced here: peripheral blood mononuclear cells (PBMCs), sampled before the fourth cycle of nivolumab.

The CDR3 bases are TGTGCCAGCACTTATTTGTCGGGACAGGGTTATGGCAATCAGCCCCAGCATTTT. This codes for CASTYLSGQGYGNQPQHF. J is TRBJ1-5 and V is TRBV28; 9 positions match TRBD1. The junction had 15 bases not matched to a gene; V was cut back by 7 bases and J by 2 bases. This CDR3 is 18 amino acids long. The V gene's germline CDR1 is MDHEN and CDR2 SYDVKM.